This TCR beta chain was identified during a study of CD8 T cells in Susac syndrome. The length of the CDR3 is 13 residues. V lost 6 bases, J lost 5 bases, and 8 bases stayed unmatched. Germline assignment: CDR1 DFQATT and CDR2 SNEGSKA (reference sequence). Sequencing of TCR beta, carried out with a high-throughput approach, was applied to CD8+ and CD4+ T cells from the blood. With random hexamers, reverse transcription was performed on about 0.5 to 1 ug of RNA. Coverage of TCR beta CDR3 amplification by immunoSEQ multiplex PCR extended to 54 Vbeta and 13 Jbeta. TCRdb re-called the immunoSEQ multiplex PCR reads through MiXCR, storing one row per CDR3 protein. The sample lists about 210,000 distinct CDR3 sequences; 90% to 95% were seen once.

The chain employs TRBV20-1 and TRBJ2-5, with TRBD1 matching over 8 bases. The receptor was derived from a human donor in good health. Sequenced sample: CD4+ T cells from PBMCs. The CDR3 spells CSALQGDKETQYF. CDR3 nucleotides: TGCAGTGCGTTACAGGGGGATAAGGAGACCCAGTACTTC.